The clone carrying this TCR beta chain appeared a single time. Its antigen is unidentified. These data are taken from a study of cytomegalovirus exposure and HLA in healthy donors. Study-wide context: There were 70 million to 95 million unique TCRs (from HLA-typed donors) in an early data release.

Regarding the study as a whole: In a later analysis, productive TCRs from donors in an Asian-associated ancestry cluster reportedly carried fewer N-insertions than the cohort mean.

Germline CDR1 is SGHTA and CDR2 is FQGTGA. CDR3 length: 15 residues. V shed 5 bases and J shed 10 bases, with 23 bases lying between them. 60 Vbeta and 13 Jbeta primers were used in PCR. The table came from immunoSEQ multiplex PCR; TCRdb's copy has only in-frame clones and leaves some out. The data hold under 110,000 clones, with around 80% observed a single time. The source material was PBMCs. J is TRBJ1-1 and V is TRBV7-3; D call uncertain. This receptor was identified in a woman aged 50 to 65 in good health and CMV-seropositive. The DNA for the CDR3 is TGTGCCAGCAGCCAAAGGGCTGGAGCCTCCGAGGGAGCTTTCTTT. Translating gives CASSQRAGASEGAFF.